This T cell receptor (beta chain) was sequenced in a study of blood T cell repertoires in COVID-19. Background on the study: PBMCs, B-cell-depleted T cells, or T cells were the source of the cDNA or gDNA that made up the material.

The data were produced by immunoSEQ multiplex PCR, yet TCRdb's version contains in-frame clones alone and is incomplete. The repertoire holds fewer than 300,000 clones, with around 82% as singletons. Germline lookup yields CDR1 MDHEN and CDR2 SYDVKM. The CDR3 runs 17 residues. The J segment lost 3 bases and the V segment lost 3 bases, leaving 12 bases of the junction unmatched. Sample: peripheral blood. This receptor was taken from a young woman with acute or convalescent COVID-19. The chain recombines TRBV28 with TRBJ2-7; 9 positions agree with TRBD2. CDR3 in DNA: TGTGCCAGCAGTTTCCAGCGGGAGGATATTTTTGGCTACGAGCAGTACTTC. Translation gives CASSFQREDIFGYEQYF.